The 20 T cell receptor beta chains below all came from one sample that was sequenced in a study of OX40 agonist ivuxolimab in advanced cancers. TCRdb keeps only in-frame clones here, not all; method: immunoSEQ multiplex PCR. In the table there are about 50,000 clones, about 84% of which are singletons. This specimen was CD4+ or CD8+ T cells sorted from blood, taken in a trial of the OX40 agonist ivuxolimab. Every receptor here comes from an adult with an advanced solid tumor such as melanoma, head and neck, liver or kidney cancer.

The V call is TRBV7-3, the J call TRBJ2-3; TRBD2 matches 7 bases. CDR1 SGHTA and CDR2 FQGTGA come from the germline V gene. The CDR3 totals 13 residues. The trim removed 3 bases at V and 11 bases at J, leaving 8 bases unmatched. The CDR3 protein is CASSFGTTLGQYF. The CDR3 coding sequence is TGTGCCAGCAGCTTTGGGACTACCCTCGGGCAGTATTTT.

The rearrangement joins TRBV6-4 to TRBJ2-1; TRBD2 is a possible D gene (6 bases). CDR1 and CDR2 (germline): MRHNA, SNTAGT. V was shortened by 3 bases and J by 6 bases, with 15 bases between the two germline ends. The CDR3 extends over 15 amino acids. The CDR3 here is CASSDNLGTPNEQFF. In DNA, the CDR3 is TGTGCCAGCAGTGATAACCTTGGGACTCCCAATGAGCAGTTCTTC.

CDR3 region: CASSSGPNNSPLHF. The CDR3 bases are TGTGCCAGCAGTTCCGGGCCCAATAATTCACCCCTCCACTTT. V usage is TRBV28 and J usage is TRBJ1-6; D remains unclear. V lost 4 bases and J lost 5, with 9 bases in between. Germline CDR1 reads MDHEN; CDR2 reads SYDVKM. The CDR3 is made up of 14 amino acids.

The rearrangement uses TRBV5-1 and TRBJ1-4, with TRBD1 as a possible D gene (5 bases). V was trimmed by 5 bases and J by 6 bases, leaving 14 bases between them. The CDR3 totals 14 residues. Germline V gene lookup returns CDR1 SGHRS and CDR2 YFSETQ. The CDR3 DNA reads TGCGCCAGCAGTTTCACCACAGGACATGAAAAACTGTTTTTT. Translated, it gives CASSFTTGHEKLFF.

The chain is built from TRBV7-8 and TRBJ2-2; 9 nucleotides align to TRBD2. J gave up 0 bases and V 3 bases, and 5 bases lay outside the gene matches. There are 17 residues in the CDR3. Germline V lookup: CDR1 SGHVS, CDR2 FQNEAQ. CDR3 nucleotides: TGTGCCAGCAGCTTCCTCGGACTAGCGACGAACACCGGGGAGCTGTTTTTT. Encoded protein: CASSFLGLATNTGELFF.

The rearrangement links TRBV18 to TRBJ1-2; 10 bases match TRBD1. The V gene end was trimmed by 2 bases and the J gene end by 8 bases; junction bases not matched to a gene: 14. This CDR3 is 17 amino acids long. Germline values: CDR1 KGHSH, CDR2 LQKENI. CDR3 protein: CASSPMLTGQGRSGYTF. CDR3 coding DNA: TGTGCCAGCTCACCAATGTTAACGGGACAGGGGAGGAGCGGCTACACCTTC.

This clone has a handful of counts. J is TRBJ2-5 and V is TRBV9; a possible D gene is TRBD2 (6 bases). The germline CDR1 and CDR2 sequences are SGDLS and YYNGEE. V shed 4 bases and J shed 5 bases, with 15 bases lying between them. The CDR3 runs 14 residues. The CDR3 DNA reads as TGTGCCAGCAGCCTCGATCGGGGGAGGGAGACCCAGTACTTC. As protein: CASSLDRGRETQYF.

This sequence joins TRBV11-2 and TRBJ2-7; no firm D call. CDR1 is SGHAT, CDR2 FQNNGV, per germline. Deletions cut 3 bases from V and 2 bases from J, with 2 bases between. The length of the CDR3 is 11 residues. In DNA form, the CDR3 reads TGTGCCAGCAGCTTCGCCTACGAGCAGTACTTC. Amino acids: CASSFAYEQYF. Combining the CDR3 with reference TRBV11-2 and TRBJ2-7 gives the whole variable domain EAGVAQSPRYKIIEKRQSVAFWCNPISGHATLYWYQQILGQGPKLLIQFQNNGVVDDSQLPKDRFSAERLKGVDSTLKIQPAKLEDSAVYLCASSFAYEQYFGPGTRLTVT.

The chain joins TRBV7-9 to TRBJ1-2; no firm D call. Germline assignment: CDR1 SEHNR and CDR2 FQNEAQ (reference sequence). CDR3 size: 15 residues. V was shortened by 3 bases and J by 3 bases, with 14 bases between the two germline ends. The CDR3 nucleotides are TGTGCCAGCAGCTTTGGGCGGCCGGGCGACTATGGCTACACCTTC. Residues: CASSFGRPGDYGYTF.

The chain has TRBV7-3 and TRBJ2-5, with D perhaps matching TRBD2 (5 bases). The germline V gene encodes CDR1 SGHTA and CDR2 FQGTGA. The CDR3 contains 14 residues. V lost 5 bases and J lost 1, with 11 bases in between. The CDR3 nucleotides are TGTGCCAGCAGCCCCGGGGTCGGCCAAGAGACCCAGTACTTC. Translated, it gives CASSPGVGQETQYF.

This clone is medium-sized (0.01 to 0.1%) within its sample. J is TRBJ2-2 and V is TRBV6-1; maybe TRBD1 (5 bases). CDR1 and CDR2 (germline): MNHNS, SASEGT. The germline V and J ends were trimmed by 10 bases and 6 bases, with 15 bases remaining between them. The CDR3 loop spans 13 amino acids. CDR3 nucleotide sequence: TGTGCCATTCAGCAATCAGGGCCCGGGGAGCTGTTTTTT. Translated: CAIQQSGPGELFF.

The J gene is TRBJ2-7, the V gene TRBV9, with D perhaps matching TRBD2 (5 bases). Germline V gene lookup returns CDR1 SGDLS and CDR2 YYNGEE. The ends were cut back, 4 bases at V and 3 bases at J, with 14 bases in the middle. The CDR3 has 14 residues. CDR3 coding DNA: TGTGCCAGCAGCCCCCGGGGAATAGACTACGAGCAGTACTTC. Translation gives CASSPRGIDYEQYF.

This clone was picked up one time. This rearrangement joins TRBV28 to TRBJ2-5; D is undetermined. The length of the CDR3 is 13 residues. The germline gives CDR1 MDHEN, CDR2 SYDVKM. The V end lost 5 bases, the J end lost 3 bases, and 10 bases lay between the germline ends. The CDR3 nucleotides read TGTGCCAGCAGTCGCATTCACGAAGAGACCCAGTACTTC. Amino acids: CASSRIHEETQYF.

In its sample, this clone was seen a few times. CDR3 in amino acids: CASSPQGEFYGYTF. Here the CDR3 DNA reads TGTGCCAGCTCACCACAGGGTGAGTTTTATGGCTACACCTTC. V usage is TRBV18 and J usage is TRBJ1-2, with D hard to call. This CDR3 contains 14 residues. CDR1 and CDR2 (germline): KGHSH, LQKENI. Between the trimmed V and J ends, which lost 1 base and 5 bases, there was a span of 11 bases.

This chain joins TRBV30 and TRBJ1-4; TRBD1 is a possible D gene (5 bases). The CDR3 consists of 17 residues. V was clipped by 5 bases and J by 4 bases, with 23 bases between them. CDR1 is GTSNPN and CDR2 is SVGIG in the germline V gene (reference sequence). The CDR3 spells CAWGGAGPGVGNEKLFF. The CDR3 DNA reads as TGTGCCTGGGGGGGAGCGGGGCCCGGGGTTGGTAATGAAAAACTGTTTTTT. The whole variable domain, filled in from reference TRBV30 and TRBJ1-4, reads SQTIHQWPATLVQPVGSPLSLECTVEGTSNPNLYWYRQAAGRGLQLLFYSVGIGQISSEVPQNLSASRPQDRQFILSSKKLLLSDSGFYLCAWGGAGPGVGNEKLFFGSGTQLSVL.

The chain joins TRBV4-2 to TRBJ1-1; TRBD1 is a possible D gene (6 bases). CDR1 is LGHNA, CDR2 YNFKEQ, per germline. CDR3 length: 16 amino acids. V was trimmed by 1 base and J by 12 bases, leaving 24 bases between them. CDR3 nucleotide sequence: TGTGCCAGCAGCCAAGCCTCAGGGAGAGGAGGGGGTTCAACTTTCTTT. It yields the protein CASSQASGRGGGSTFF.

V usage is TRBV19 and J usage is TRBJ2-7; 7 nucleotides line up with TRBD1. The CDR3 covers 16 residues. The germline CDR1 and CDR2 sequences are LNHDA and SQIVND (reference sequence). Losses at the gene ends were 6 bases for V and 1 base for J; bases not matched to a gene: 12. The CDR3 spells CASSPRAGGDSYEQYF. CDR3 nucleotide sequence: TGTGCCAGTAGCCCTAGGGCAGGGGGTGATTCCTACGAGCAGTACTTC.

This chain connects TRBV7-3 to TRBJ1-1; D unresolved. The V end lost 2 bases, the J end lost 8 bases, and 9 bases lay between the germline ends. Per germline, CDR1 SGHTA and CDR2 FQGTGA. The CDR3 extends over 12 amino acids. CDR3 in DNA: TGTGCCAGCAGCTTAGTCCCGGCGGAAGCTTTCTTT. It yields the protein CASSLVPAEAFF.

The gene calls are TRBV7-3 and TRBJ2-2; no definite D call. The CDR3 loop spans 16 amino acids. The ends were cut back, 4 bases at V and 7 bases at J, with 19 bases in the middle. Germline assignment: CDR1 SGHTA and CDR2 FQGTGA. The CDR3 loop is CASSSTFPARNGELFF. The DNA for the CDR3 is TGTGCCAGCAGCTCCACCTTCCCCGCGCGAAACGGGGAGCTGTTTTTT.

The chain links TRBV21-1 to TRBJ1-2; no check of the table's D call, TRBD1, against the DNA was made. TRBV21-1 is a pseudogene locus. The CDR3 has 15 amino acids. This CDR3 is CASSKRPGQGYGYTF. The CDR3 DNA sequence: TGTGCCAGCAGCAAACGGCCGGGACAGGGGTATGGCTACACCTTC.